Listed below are T cell receptor beta chains from one sample, sequenced in a study of OX40 agonist ivuxolimab in advanced cancers. Profiling relied on immunoSEQ multiplex PCR, and the TCRdb table lists in-frame clones only, not all of them. This sample has tens of thousands of clones; approximately 91% occur once, and the top ten carry around 20%. The specimen comprised CD4+ or CD8+ T cells sorted from blood, sampled in a trial of the OX40 agonist ivuxolimab. The receptor set was obtained from an adult with an advanced solid tumor such as melanoma, head and neck, liver or kidney cancer. CDR3s include the opening cysteine and the closing phenylalanine or tryptophan. The D gene is left open where the match is weak. Size is stated for part of the rows, as once, few or many counts, or as a class when the clone is expanded.

J gene: TRBJ1-6
clone size: few
V gene: TRBV7-7
D gene: -
CDR3 protein: CASSLDSTSPLHF
CDR3 DNA: TGTGCCAGCAGCTTAGACAGTACTTCACCCCTCCACTTT

J gene: TRBJ2-3
clone size: -
V gene: TRBV5-4
D gene: TRBD2
CDR3 protein: CASSYTSGSTDTQYF
CDR3 DNA: TGTGCCAGCAGCTATACTAGCGGGAGCACAGATACGCAGTATTTT

J gene: TRBJ2-7
clone size: -
V gene: TRBV9
D gene: TRBD2
CDR3 protein: CASSGGGGYEQYF
CDR3 DNA: TGTGCCAGCAGCGGTGGCGGGGGCTACGAGCAGTACTTC

J gene: TRBJ2-3
clone size: once
V gene: TRBV5-1
D gene: -
CDR3 protein: CASSTSRGLADTQYF
CDR3 DNA: TGCGCCAGCAGCACCTCCAGGGGTTTAGCAGATACGCAGTATTTT

J gene: TRBJ2-3
clone size: -
V gene: TRBV27
D gene: -
CDR3 protein: CASNPGGPTDTQYF
CDR3 DNA: TGTGCCAGCAACCCCGGGGGGCCCACAGATACGCAGTATTTT

J gene: TRBJ2-2
clone size: -
V gene: TRBV6-1
D gene: -
CDR3 protein: CASSAWQGNTGELFF
CDR3 DNA: TGTGCCAGCAGTGCCTGGCAGGGGAACACCGGGGAGCTGTTTTTT

J gene: TRBJ2-3
clone size: -
V gene: TRBV7-8
D gene: TRBD2
CDR3 protein: CASSAGLVADTQYF
CDR3 DNA: TGTGCCAGCAGCGCAGGACTAGTCGCAGATACGCAGTATTTT

J gene: TRBJ1-1
clone size: -
V gene: TRBV5-6
D gene: -
CDR3 protein: CASSPPPFSMNTEAFF
CDR3 DNA: TGTGCCAGCAGCCCGCCCCCATTTTCGATGAACACTGAAGCTTTCTTT

J gene: TRBJ2-1
clone size: -
V gene: TRBV30
D gene: -
CDR3 protein: CAWSAANTLPYNEQFF
CDR3 DNA: TGTGCCTGGAGTGCGGCGAACACCCTTCCCTACAATGAGCAGTTCTTC

J gene: TRBJ2-1
clone size: -
V gene: TRBV12-5
D gene: TRBD1
CDR3 protein: CASTGGNEQFF
CDR3 DNA: TGTGCTAGCACAGGGGGCAATGAGCAGTTCTTC

J gene: TRBJ2-1
clone size: -
V gene: TRBV29-1
D gene: -
CDR3 protein: CSVRSGTYNEQFF
CDR3 DNA: TGCAGCGTTAGAAGCGGCACCTACAATGAGCAGTTCTTC

J gene: TRBJ2-2
clone size: -
V gene: TRBV7-9
D gene: -
CDR3 protein: CASRSSDSSTGELFF
CDR3 DNA: TGTGCCAGCAGGTCCTCGGACAGCAGCACCGGGGAGCTGTTTTTT

J gene: TRBJ1-4
clone size: -
V gene: TRBV5-6
D gene: -
CDR3 protein: CASSLGGSEKLFF
CDR3 DNA: TGTGCCAGCAGCTTGGGGGGCTCTGAAAAACTGTTTTTT

J gene: TRBJ1-1
clone size: -
V gene: TRBV19
D gene: -
CDR3 protein: CASSIREGEDTEAFF
CDR3 DNA: TGTGCCAGTAGTATACGGGAGGGTGAAGACACTGAAGCTTTCTTT

J gene: TRBJ2-7
clone size: -
V gene: TRBV13
D gene: TRBD1
CDR3 protein: CASSSSRQGGAYEQYF
CDR3 DNA: TGTGCCAGCAGCTCCTCCCGACAGGGTGGAGCCTACGAGCAGTACTTC

J gene: TRBJ1-1
clone size: -
V gene: TRBV14
D gene: -
CDR3 protein: CASSQMPNTEAFF
CDR3 DNA: TGTGCCAGCAGCCAAATGCCGAACACTGAAGCTTTCTTT

J gene: TRBJ2-7
clone size: -
V gene: TRBV7-8
D gene: -
CDR3 protein: CASSLVYEQYF
CDR3 DNA: TGTGCCAGCAGCTTAGTCTACGAGCAGTACTTC

J gene: TRBJ2-7
clone size: -
V gene: TRBV4-1
D gene: TRBD1
CDR3 protein: CASSYLESGTGRYEQYF
CDR3 DNA: TGCGCCAGCAGCTATTTAGAGTCCGGGACAGGGAGGTACGAGCAGTACTTC

J gene: TRBJ1-2
clone size: -
V gene: TRBV19
D gene: TRBD1
CDR3 protein: CASSWDRGNGYTF
CDR3 DNA: TGTGCCAGTAGCTGGGACAGGGGGAATGGCTACACCTTC

J gene: TRBJ2-7
clone size: -
V gene: TRBV4-2
D gene: TRBD1
CDR3 protein: CASSATPGTAFSYEQYF
CDR3 DNA: TGTGCCAGCAGCGCTACACCCGGGACAGCGTTCTCCTACGAGCAGTACTTC

J gene: TRBJ2-1
clone size: -
V gene: TRBV27
D gene: -
CDR3 protein: CASSWGGGNEQFF
CDR3 DNA: TGTGCCAGCAGTTGGGGAGGGGGTAATGAGCAGTTCTTC

J gene: TRBJ2-1
clone size: -
V gene: TRBV7-6
D gene: -
CDR3 protein: CASSLEFRGALYNEQFF
CDR3 DNA: TGTGCCAGCAGCTTAGAATTTAGGGGGGCTCTGTACAATGAGCAGTTCTTC

J gene: TRBJ2-1
clone size: -
V gene: TRBV29-1
D gene: TRBD1
CDR3 protein: CSVLKETGELDEQFF
CDR3 DNA: TGCAGCGTGCTAAAGGAGACAGGGGAGTTGGATGAGCAGTTCTTC

J gene: TRBJ2-5
clone size: -
V gene: TRBV6-5
D gene: TRBD2
CDR3 protein: CASSSPGGQETQYF
CDR3 DNA: TGTGCCAGCAGTTCCCCGGGGGGCCAAGAGACCCAGTACTTC

J gene: TRBJ1-1
clone size: once
V gene: TRBV5-1
D gene: -
CDR3 protein: CASSWEMMNTEAFF
CDR3 DNA: TGCGCCAGCAGCTGGGAGATGATGAACACTGAAGCTTTCTTT

J gene: TRBJ1-6
clone size: -
V gene: TRBV6-5
D gene: TRBD1
CDR3 protein: CASRPGQGNSPLHF
CDR3 DNA: TGTGCCAGCAGGCCGGGACAGGGAAATTCACCCCTCCACTTT

J gene: TRBJ1-4
clone size: -
V gene: TRBV7-9
D gene: -
CDR3 protein: CASSVGAEKLFF
CDR3 DNA: TGTGCCAGCAGCGTGGGGGCTGAAAAACTGTTTTTT

J gene: TRBJ1-5
clone size: -
V gene: TRBV9
D gene: TRBD1
CDR3 protein: CASSREGTGNQPQHF
CDR3 DNA: TGTGCCAGCAGCCGAGAGGGGACAGGGAATCAGCCCCAGCATTTT

J gene: TRBJ2-7
clone size: once
V gene: TRBV28
D gene: TRBD2
CDR3 protein: CASSSSGVGTYEQYF
CDR3 DNA: TGTGCCAGCAGTTCTAGCGGGGTAGGGACCTACGAGCAGTACTTC

J gene: TRBJ2-3
clone size: -
V gene: TRBV4-2
D gene: -
CDR3 protein: CASSPSWGSGTDTQYF
CDR3 DNA: TGTGCCAGCAGCCCATCGTGGGGGAGCGGCACAGATACGCAGTATTTT

J gene: TRBJ1-2
clone size: -
V gene: TRBV11-2
D gene: TRBD1
CDR3 protein: CASSLDPDRALIYGYTF
CDR3 DNA: TGTGCCAGCAGCTTAGATCCCGACAGGGCACTCATTTATGGCTACACCTTC

J gene: TRBJ2-5
clone size: once
V gene: TRBV6-5
D gene: -
CDR3 protein: CASRGETQYF
CDR3 DNA: TGTGCCAGCAGAGGGGAGACCCAGTACTTC

J gene: TRBJ2-3
clone size: -
V gene: TRBV10-3
D gene: TRBD2
CDR3 protein: CAISGLAGGPTDTQYF
CDR3 DNA: TGTGCCATCAGTGGGCTAGCGGGGGGACCCACAGATACGCAGTATTTT

J gene: TRBJ2-7
clone size: -
V gene: TRBV10-3
D gene: TRBD2
CDR3 protein: CAIRATSGGSYEQYF
CDR3 DNA: TGTGCCATCAGGGCGACTAGCGGGGGGTCCTACGAGCAGTACTTC

J gene: TRBJ1-2
clone size: -
V gene: TRBV7-9
D gene: -
CDR3 protein: CASSLMTNYGYTF
CDR3 DNA: TGTGCCAGCAGTTTAATGACTAACTATGGCTACACCTTC

J gene: TRBJ1-4
clone size: -
V gene: TRBV29-1
D gene: -
CDR3 protein: CSVVAEEKLFF
CDR3 DNA: TGCAGCGTTGTGGCGGAAGAAAAACTGTTTTTT

J gene: TRBJ2-1
clone size: -
V gene: TRBV7-9
D gene: -
CDR3 protein: CASSLSGEQFF
CDR3 DNA: TGTGCCAGCAGCTTAAGTGGTGAGCAGTTCTTC

J gene: TRBJ1-6
clone size: -
V gene: TRBV19
D gene: TRBD1
CDR3 protein: CASRAPGQGDNSPLHF
CDR3 DNA: TGTGCCAGTAGGGCTCCGGGACAGGGGGATAATTCACCCCTCCACTTT

J gene: TRBJ1-1
clone size: few
V gene: TRBV2
D gene: -
CDR3 protein: CANKALASTEAFF
CDR3 DNA: TGTGCCAACAAAGCCCTGGCGAGTACTGAAGCTTTCTTT

J gene: TRBJ1-1
clone size: -
V gene: TRBV11-3
D gene: -
CDR3 protein: CASSLMEGGKSEAFF
CDR3 DNA: TGTGCCAGCAGCTTGATGGAGGGAGGAAAGTCTGAAGCTTTCTTT

J gene: TRBJ2-3
clone size: -
V gene: TRBV7-9
D gene: TRBD2
CDR3 protein: CASSLFPSGEADTQYF
CDR3 DNA: TGTGCCAGCAGCTTATTCCCTAGCGGAGAGGCAGATACGCAGTATTTT